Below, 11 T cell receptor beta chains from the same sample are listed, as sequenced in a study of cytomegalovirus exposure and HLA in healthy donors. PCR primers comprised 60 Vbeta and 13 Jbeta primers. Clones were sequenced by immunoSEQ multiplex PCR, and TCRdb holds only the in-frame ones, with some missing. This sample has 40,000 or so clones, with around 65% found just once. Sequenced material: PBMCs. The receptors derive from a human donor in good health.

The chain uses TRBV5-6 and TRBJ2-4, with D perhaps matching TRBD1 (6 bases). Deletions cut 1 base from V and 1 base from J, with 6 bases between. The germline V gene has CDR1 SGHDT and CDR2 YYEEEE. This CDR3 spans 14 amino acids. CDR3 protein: CASSLQGAKNIQYF. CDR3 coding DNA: TGTGCCAGCAGCTTGCAGGGGGCCAAAAACATTCAGTACTTC.

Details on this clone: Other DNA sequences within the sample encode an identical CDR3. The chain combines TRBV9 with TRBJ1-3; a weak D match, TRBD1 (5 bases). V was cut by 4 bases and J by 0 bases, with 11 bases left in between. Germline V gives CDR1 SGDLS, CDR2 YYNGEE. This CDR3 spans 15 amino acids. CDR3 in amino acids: CASSTGPGSGNTIYF. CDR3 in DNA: TGTGCCAGCAGCACAGGACCTGGCTCTGGAAACACCATATATTTT.

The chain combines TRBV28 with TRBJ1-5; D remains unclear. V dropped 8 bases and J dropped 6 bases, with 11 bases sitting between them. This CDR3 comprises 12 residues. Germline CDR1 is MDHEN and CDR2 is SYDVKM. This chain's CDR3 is CASRIVGQPQHF. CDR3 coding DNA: TGTGCCAGCCGAATAGTTGGTCAGCCCCAGCATTTT.

CDR3: CASSGQGSDQPQHF. The CDR3 DNA is TGTGCCAGCTCGGGACAGGGATCCGATCAGCCCCAGCATTTT. The rearrangement joins TRBV18 to TRBJ1-5, with 9 bases that match TRBD1. CDR1 and CDR2 from the germline V gene are KGHSH and LQKENI. The trim removed 6 bases at V and 5 bases at J, leaving 5 bases unmatched. There are 14 residues in the CDR3. The entire variable domain, with the rest obtained from reference TRBV18 and TRBJ1-5, is as follows: NAGVMQNPRHLVRRRGQEARLRCSPMKGHSHVYWYRQLPEEGLKFMVYLQKENIIDESGMPKERFSAEFPKEGPSILRIQQVVRGDSAAYFCASSGQGSDQPQHFGDGTRLSIL.

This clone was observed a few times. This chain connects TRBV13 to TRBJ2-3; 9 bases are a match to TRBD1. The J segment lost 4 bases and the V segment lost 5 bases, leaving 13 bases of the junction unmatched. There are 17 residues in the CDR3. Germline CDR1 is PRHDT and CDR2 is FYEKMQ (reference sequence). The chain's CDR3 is CASSPQADRGYADTQYF. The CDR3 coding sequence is TGTGCCAGCAGCCCACAAGCCGACAGGGGGTATGCAGATACGCAGTATTTT.

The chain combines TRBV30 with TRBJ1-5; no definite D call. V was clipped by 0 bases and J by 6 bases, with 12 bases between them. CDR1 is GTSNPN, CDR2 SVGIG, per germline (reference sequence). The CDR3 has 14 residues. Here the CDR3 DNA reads TGTGCCTGGAGTGTATCAGCGCGGGGTCAGCCCCAGCATTTT. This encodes CAWSVSARGQPQHF.

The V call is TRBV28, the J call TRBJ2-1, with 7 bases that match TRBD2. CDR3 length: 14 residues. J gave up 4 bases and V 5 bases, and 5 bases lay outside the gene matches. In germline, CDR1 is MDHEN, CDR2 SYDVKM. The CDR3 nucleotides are TGTGCCAGCAGTACCTCTAGCGGATACAATGAGCAGTTCTTC. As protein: CASSTSSGYNEQFF. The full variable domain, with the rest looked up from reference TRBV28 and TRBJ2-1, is DVKVTQSSRYLVKRTGEKVFLECVQDMDHENMFWYRQDPGLGLRLIYFSYDVKMKEKGDIPEGYSVSREKKERFSLILESASTNQTSMYLCASSTSSGYNEQFFGPGTRLTVL.

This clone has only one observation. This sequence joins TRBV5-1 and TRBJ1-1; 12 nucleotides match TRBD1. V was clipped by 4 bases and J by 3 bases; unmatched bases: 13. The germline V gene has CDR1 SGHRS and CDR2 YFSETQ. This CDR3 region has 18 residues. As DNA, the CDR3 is TGCGCCAGCAGCCCCGGGCCGGGACAGGGGGCTAGAGACACTGAAGCTTTCTTT. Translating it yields CASSPGPGQGARDTEAFF. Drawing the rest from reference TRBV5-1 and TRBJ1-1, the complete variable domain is KAGVTQTPRYLIKTRGQQVTLSCSPISGHRSVSWYQQTPGQGLQFLFEYFSETQRNKGNFPGRFSGRQFSNSRSEMNVSTLELGDSALYLCASSPGPGQGARDTEAFFGQGTRLTVV.

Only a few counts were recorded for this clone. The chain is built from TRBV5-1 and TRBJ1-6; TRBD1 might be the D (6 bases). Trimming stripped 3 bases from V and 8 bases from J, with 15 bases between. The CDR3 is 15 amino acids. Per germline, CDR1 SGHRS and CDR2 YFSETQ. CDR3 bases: TGCGCCAGCAGCTGGACAGCCACAGGTGATTCACCCCTCCACTTT. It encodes CASSWTATGDSPLHF.

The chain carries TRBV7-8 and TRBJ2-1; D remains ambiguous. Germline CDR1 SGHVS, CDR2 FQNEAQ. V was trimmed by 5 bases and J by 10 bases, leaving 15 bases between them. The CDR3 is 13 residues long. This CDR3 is CASSPTSRWEQFF. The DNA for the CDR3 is TGTGCCAGCAGCCCCACCTCTCGGTGGGAGCAGTTCTTC.

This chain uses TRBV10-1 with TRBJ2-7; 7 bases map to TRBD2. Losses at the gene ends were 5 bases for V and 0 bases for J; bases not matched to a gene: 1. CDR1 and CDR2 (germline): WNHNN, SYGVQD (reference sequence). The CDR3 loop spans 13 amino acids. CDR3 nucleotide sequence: TGCGCCAGCAGTCGGACTAGCTCCTACGAGCAGTACTTC. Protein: CASSRTSSYEQYF.